This TCR beta chain was identified in a study of blood T cell dynamics during melanoma immunotherapy. The assay was immunoSEQ multiplex PCR, and TCRdb's table has in-frame clones only and misses some. This table holds about 4,800 clones, almost 90% found once. Germline loops: CDR1 SGHTA, CDR2 FQGNSA. The V and J ends lost 1 base and 3 bases, in that order; junction bases with no gene match: 6. CDR3 length equals 15 residues. The time point: week 3, after first cycle of checkpoint inhibitor. The TCR comes from a human donor with melanoma. The chain recombines TRBV7-2 with TRBJ2-7, with 7 bases fitting TRBD1. Sequencing used blood, obtained from a patient treated with checkpoint blockade. The CDR3 protein is CASSLVGGPIYEQYF. Here the CDR3 DNA reads TGTGCCAGCAGCTTAGTAGGGGGCCCTATCTACGAGCAGTACTTC.